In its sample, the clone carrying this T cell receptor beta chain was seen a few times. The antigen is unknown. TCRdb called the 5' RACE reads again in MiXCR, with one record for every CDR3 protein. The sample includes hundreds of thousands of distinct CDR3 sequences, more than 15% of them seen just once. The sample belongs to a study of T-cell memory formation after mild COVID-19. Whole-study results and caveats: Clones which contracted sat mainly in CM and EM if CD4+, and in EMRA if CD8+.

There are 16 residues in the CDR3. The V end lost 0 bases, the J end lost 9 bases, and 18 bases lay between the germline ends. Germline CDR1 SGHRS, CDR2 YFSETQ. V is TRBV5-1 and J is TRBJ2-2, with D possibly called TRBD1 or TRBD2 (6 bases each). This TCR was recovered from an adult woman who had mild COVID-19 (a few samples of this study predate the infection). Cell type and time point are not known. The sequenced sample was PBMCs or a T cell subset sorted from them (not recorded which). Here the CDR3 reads CASSLAGGGRARELFF. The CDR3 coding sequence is TGCGCCAGCAGCTTGGCCGGGGGCGGCCGGGCGCGGGAGCTGTTTTTT.